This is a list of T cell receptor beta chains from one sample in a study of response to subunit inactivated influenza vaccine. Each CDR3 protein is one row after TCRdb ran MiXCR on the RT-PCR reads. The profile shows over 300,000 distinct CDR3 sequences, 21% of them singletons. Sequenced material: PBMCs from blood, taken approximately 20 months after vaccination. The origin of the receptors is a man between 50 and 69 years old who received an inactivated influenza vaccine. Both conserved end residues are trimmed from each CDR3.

cdr3_aa: ASSLLWDYGYT
v_call: TRBV12-3/TRBV12-4

cdr3_aa: SASDRDRVETQY
v_call: TRBV20-1

cdr3_aa: AIQQGVWGYT
v_call: TRBV11-2

cdr3_aa: ASSLSNWNTEAF
v_call: TRBV27

cdr3_aa: ASSGGSGTQY
v_call: TRBV28

cdr3_aa: ASSSDGTSGLYEQY
v_call: TRBV7-9

cdr3_aa: ASSLVASQASYEQY
v_call: TRBV5-1

cdr3_aa: ASSLVGDRVYNEQF
v_call: TRBV7-2

cdr3_aa: ASSLRGLAKNIQY
v_call: TRBV27

cdr3_aa: ASSSQGQGPDTQY
v_call: TRBV11-2

cdr3_aa: ASSIGGLSNHPQH
v_call: TRBV19

cdr3_aa: ASRDSPQETQY
v_call: TRBV10-2

cdr3_aa: SASPSGGPLAKNIQY
v_call: TRBV20-1

cdr3_aa: ASRFSGGTDTQY
v_call: TRBV6-1

cdr3_aa: ASSDYGDRNSPLH
v_call: TRBV6-1

cdr3_aa: SASDDGGVWRTQY
v_call: TRBV20-1

cdr3_aa: ASLKDRGIDNEQF
v_call: TRBV6-2/TRBV6-3

cdr3_aa: ASSLAPGTFYEQY
v_call: TRBV5-1

cdr3_aa: ASSSRVSYEQY
v_call: TRBV7-9

cdr3_aa: ASSLTNPGYT
v_call: TRBV7-3

cdr3_aa: ASSFGGFYGYT
v_call: TRBV12-3/TRBV12-4

cdr3_aa: ASSERGQRNQPQH
v_call: TRBV6-1

cdr3_aa: ASYLRGQSPTNTGELF
v_call: TRBV2

cdr3_aa: ASSFVAGGGYEQF
v_call: TRBV28

cdr3_aa: ASSQNSYNEQF
v_call: TRBV7-9

cdr3_aa: AIGTNSYEQY
v_call: TRBV10-3

cdr3_aa: ASSLVRGPMEVGELF
v_call: TRBV7-9

cdr3_aa: ASSPIGSGFSQETQY
v_call: TRBV18

cdr3_aa: SDGQGEETQY
v_call: TRBV29-1